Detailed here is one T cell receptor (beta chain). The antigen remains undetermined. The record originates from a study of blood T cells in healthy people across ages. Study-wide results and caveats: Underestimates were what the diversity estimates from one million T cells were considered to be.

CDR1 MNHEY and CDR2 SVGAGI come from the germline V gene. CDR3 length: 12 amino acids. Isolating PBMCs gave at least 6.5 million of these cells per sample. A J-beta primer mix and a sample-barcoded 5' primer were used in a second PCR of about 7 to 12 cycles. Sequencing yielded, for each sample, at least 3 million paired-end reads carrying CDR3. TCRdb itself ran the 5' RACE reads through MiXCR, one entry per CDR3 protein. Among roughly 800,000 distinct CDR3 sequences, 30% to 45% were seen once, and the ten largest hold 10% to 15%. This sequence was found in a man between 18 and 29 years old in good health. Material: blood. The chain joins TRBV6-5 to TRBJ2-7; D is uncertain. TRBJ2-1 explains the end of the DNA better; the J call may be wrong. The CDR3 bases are TGTGCCAGCAGAGATGACTCCTACGAGCAGTTCTTC. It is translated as CASRDDSYEQFF.